This is a list of T cell receptor beta chains from one sample in a study of T-cell reconstitution after alpha-beta-depleted transplantation in children. Using its own MiXCR run on the PCR reads, TCRdb lists one record per CDR3 protein. The table records fewer than 550,000 distinct CDR3 sequences, roughly a tenth of them present only once. Here the sequenced sample was PBMCs, taken before TCRalphabeta/CD19-depleted stem cell transplant. These TCRs come from a child aged 2 to 10 with inherited bone marrow failure, due to receive a stem cell transplant. CDR3s include the opening cysteine and the closing phenylalanine or tryptophan. The D gene is left open where the match is weak. Clone size, where shown, is once, few, many, or a class for clones that have expanded.

TRBJ2-1 | TRBV11-2 | many | TRBD2 | CASSLGPSGRNEQFF | TGTGCCAGCAGCTTAGGTCCTAGCGGGAGGAATGAGCAGTTCTTC
TRBJ2-7 | TRBV20-1 | many | - | CSARLSSEIYEQYF | TGCAGTGCTAGGCTGTCTAGCGAGATCTACGAGCAGTACTTC
TRBJ1-5 | TRBV12-3/TRBV12-4 | many | - | CASSLRERGTPQHF | TGTGCCAGCAGTCTCCGGGAGAGGGGTACGCCCCAGCATTTT
TRBJ2-1 | TRBV15 | many | - | CATSRDFSGITLNEQFF | TGTGCCACCAGCAGAGATTTTTCGGGAATTACGCTGAATGAGCAGTTCTTC
TRBJ1-1 | TRBV15 | many | - | CASRDPGTEAFF | TGTGCCAGCAGAGACCCAGGCACTGAAGCTTTCTTT
TRBJ2-1 | TRBV19 | few | - | CASSIRPGNHYNEQFF | TGTGCCAGTAGTATACGTCCCGGGAACCACTACAATGAGCAGTTCTTC
TRBJ2-2 | TRBV29-1 | few | TRBD1 | CSVEVSTGEYTGELFF | TGCAGCGTTGAAGTCTCGACAGGGGAGTACACCGGGGAGCTGTTTTTT
TRBJ2-2 | TRBV19 | many | - | CASSPGTFGELFF | TGTGCCAGTAGTCCGGGGACTTTTGGGGAGCTGTTTTTT
TRBJ1-1 | TRBV5-1 | many | TRBD1 | CASSLTSGGTEAFF | TGCGCCAGCAGCTTGACCTCAGGGGGGACTGAAGCTTTCTTT
TRBJ2-2 | TRBV6-1 | - | - | CASSVNPDKAGELFF | TGTGCCAGCAGTGTCAACCCTGACAAAGCCGGGGAGCTGTTTTTT
TRBJ2-3 | TRBV6-1 | many | - | CASSPTADYTQYF | TGTGCCAGCAGCCCCACGGCGGACTATACGCAGTATTTT
TRBJ2-3 | TRBV7-6 | few | TRBD2 | CASSPRLAGEATDTQYF | TGTGCCAGCAGCCCGAGACTAGCGGGAGAGGCGACAGATACGCAGTATTTT
TRBJ2-7 | TRBV27 | many | - | CASSSRPSGIYEQYF | TGTGCCAGCAGTTCCCGGCCCTCGGGAATTTACGAGCAGTACTTC
TRBJ1-2 | TRBV29-1 | many | TRBD1 | CSVDPTGGGGYTF | TGCAGCGTGGACCCGACAGGGGGCGGTGGCTACACCTTC
TRBJ2-3 | TRBV20-1 | - | - | CSARIGAGLSTDTQYF | TGCAGTGCTAGGATTGGGGCGGGCCTAAGCACAGATACGCAGTATTTT
TRBJ2-7 | TRBV11-2 | many | - | CASSFGGPEQYF | TGTGCCAGCAGCTTTGGGGGTCCCGAGCAGTACTTC
TRBJ1-5 | TRBV27 | many | TRBD1 | CASSQGTGLSNQPQHF | TGTGCCAGCAGTCAAGGGACAGGGTTGAGCAATCAGCCCCAGCATTTT
TRBJ2-6 | TRBV12-3/TRBV12-4 | many | - | CASTRGGSGANVLTF | TGTGCCAGCACCAGAGGCGGATCTGGGGCCAACGTCCTGACTTTC
TRBJ2-7 | TRBV12-3/TRBV12-4 | few | - | CASSTSHEQYF | TGTGCCAGCAGCACTAGCCACGAGCAGTACTTC
TRBJ2-1 | TRBV11-3 | many | - | CASSLSTDNEQFF | TGTGCCAGCAGCCTCAGCACGGACAATGAGCAGTTCTTC
TRBJ2-7 | TRBV5-1 | many | - | CASSFRLSSYEQYF | TGCGCCAGCAGCTTCAGGCTCAGCTCCTACGAGCAGTACTTC
TRBJ2-7 | TRBV29-1 | many | - | CSVVYINYEQYF | TGCAGCGTTGTTTATATCAACTACGAGCAGTACTTC
TRBJ2-1 | TRBV12-3/TRBV12-4 | many | - | CASSPFGMDSNEQFF | TGTGCCAGCAGTCCCTTCGGGATGGACTCTAATGAGCAGTTCTTC
TRBJ2-1 | TRBV6-2/TRBV6-3 | few | TRBD2 | CASSYPGRLAGDRNEQFF | TGTGCCAGCAGTTACCCCGGTCGGCTAGCGGGAGACCGTAATGAGCAGTTCTTC
TRBJ2-1 | TRBV12-3/TRBV12-4 | - | TRBD1 | CASSLLGQGYDEQFF | TGTGCCAGCAGTTTACTGGGACAGGGATACGATGAGCAGTTCTTC
TRBJ2-2 | TRBV28 | many | - | CATTPPGVRTGELFF | TGTGCCACCACCCCCCCAGGAGTACGCACCGGGGAGCTGTTTTTT
TRBJ2-3 | TRBV7-6 | - | TRBD2 | CASKLLAGGPMSTDTQYF | TGTGCCAGCAAGTTACTAGCGGGAGGGCCGATGAGCACAGATACGCAGTATTTT
TRBJ2-2 | TRBV6-2/TRBV6-3 | - | - | CANSYSGTNTGELFF | TGTGCCAACAGTTACTCCGGGACTAACACCGGGGAGCTGTTTTTT
TRBJ2-2 | TRBV13 | many | - | CASSLGGTTGELFF | TGTGCCAGCAGCTTAGGGGGGACCACCGGGGAGCTGTTTTTT
TRBJ2-6 | TRBV5-1 | few | - | CASSLLGQPGANVLTF | TGCGCCAGCAGCTTGTTGGGCCAGCCTGGGGCCAACGTCCTGACTTTC
TRBJ1-2 | TRBV27 | few | - | CASSPGPEGGYTF | TGTGCCAGCAGTCCCGGGCCTGAGGGTGGCTACACCTTC
TRBJ2-3 | TRBV29-1 | many | TRBD2 | CSVVLSGTSGEQIDTQYF | TGCAGCGTCGTTCTAAGCGGGACTAGCGGGGAGCAGATAGATACGCAGTATTTT
TRBJ1-4 | TRBV7-8 | many | - | CASSLVGAANEKLFF | TGTGCCAGCAGCTTAGTGGGGGCCGCTAATGAAAAACTGTTTTTT
TRBJ2-3 | TRBV7-2 | - | - | CASSLQAGIYADTQYF | TGTGCCAGCAGCTTACAAGCCGGGATCTACGCAGATACGCAGTATTTT
TRBJ2-7 | TRBV11-2 | few | - | CASSFYRAPEGEQYF | TGTGCCAGCAGCTTTTACAGGGCCCCAGAGGGGGAGCAGTACTTC
TRBJ2-5 | TRBV9 | - | TRBD2 | CASSSGLAGVLQETQYF | TGTGCCAGCAGCTCCGGACTAGCGGGCGTCCTCCAAGAGACCCAGTACTTC
TRBJ2-7 | TRBV5-1 | - | TRBD2 | CASSLSSGSPGPYEQYF | TGCGCCAGCAGCTTGTCTAGCGGGAGCCCCGGGCCCTACGAGCAGTACTTC
TRBJ2-1 | TRBV10-3 | many | TRBD2 | CAISDASGRSSEQFF | TGTGCCATCAGTGATGCTAGCGGGAGGTCAAGTGAGCAGTTCTTC
TRBJ2-3 | TRBV12-3/TRBV12-4 | few | - | CASGGMTDTQYF | TGTGCCAGCGGGGGGATGACAGATACGCAGTATTTT
TRBJ1-2 | TRBV5-1 | many | - | CASSLVGSTLGGYTF | TGCGCCAGCAGCTTGGTTGGCAGTACGCTCGGGGGCTACACCTTC
TRBJ2-4 | TRBV5-1 | many | TRBD1 | CASSLGTGDIQYF | TGCGCCAGCAGCTTAGGGACAGGGGACATTCAGTACTTC
TRBJ1-2 | TRBV6-1 | many | TRBD1 | CASRIMGQEDGYTF | TGTGCCAGCAGAATAATGGGACAGGAAGATGGCTACACCTTC
TRBJ2-1 | TRBV4-1 | many | TRBD1 | CASSPRGTGFYNEQFF | TGCGCCAGCAGCCCCAGGGGGACAGGGTTTTACAATGAGCAGTTCTTC